The 15 T cell receptor beta chains below all came from one sample that was sequenced in a study of T cells after yellow fever vaccination. TCRdb reanalysed the 5' RACE reads using MiXCR and keeps one entry per CDR3 protein. The data hold hundreds of thousands of distinct CDR3 sequences, with over 9% observed a single time. Source: PBMCs, taken on the day of the yellow fever booster vaccination. The receptors here all came from a man aged 30 to 39 who received the YFV17D yellow fever vaccine.

This clonotype appeared a few times. The V gene is TRBV5-1, the J gene TRBJ2-7; D is unresolved. Germline-derived CDR1 and CDR2 are SGHRS and YFSETQ. V dropped 0 bases and J dropped 6 bases, with 16 bases sitting between them. This CDR3 spans 15 amino acids. CDR3 bases: TGCGCCAGCAGCTTGGATTTGGGATCCACGGGCGAGCAGTACTTC. Its protein is CASSLDLGSTGEQYF.

The CDR3 sequence: CASSKALGGADNSPLHF. The CDR3 DNA is TGTGCCAGCAGTAAGGCCCTGGGGGGCGCAGATAATTCACCCCTCCACTTT. The V call is TRBV25-1, the J call TRBJ1-6, with D tentatively TRBD1 (6 bases). Trimming shortened V by 5 bases and J by 5 bases, and 19 bases separated the two germline ends. Per the germline V gene, CDR1 is MGHDK and CDR2 is SYGVNS. The CDR3 is 17 amino acids.

This chain connects TRBV7-3 to TRBJ2-3, with 14 bases lining up with TRBD2. The CDR3 consists of 16 residues. The germline CDR1 and CDR2 sequences are SGHTA and FQGTGA. Trimming at V came to 5 bases and at J to 4 bases, leaving 5 bases not matched to a gene. In DNA, the CDR3 is TGTGCCAGCAGCAAGGGACTAGCGGGAGTAGCAGATACGCAGTATTTT. As protein: CASSKGLAGVADTQYF.

The sample holds a few counts of this clonotype. The V gene is TRBV7-9, the J gene TRBJ2-7; no definite D call. Trimming cost V 1 base and J 6 bases, with 13 bases left between them. Germline V gene lookup returns CDR1 SEHNR and CDR2 FQNEAQ (reference sequence). The CDR3 loop spans 14 amino acids. CDR3 nucleotides: TGTGCCAGCAGCTTAGTCTCTGGTTGGCGCGAGCAGTACTTC. This codes for CASSLVSGWREQYF. Together with reference TRBV7-9 and TRBJ2-7, the CDR3 gives the full variable domain: DTGVSQNPRHKITKRGQNVTFRCDPISEHNRLYWYRQTLGQGPEFLTYFQNEAQLEKSRLLSDRFSAERPKGSFSTLEIQRTEQGDSAMYLCASSLVSGWREQYFGPGTRLTVT.

This clonotype was observed a handful of times. In DNA form, the CDR3 reads TGTGCCAGCAGTGTCGAGGGAACCACTGAAGCTTTCTTT. It translates to CASSVEGTTEAFF. The chain employs TRBV12-3 or TRBV12-4 and TRBJ1-1, with D uncertain. V shed 5 bases and J shed 4 bases, with 11 bases lying between them. CDR3 length: 13 amino acids.

This clonotype was seen a few times. The rearrangement links TRBV20-1 to TRBJ2-2, with D possibly TRBD2 on 5 matching bases. Germline assignment: CDR1 DFQATT and CDR2 SNEGSKA (reference sequence). The CDR3 loop spans 15 amino acids. V was cut by 2 bases and J by 2 bases, with 12 bases left in between. The CDR3 bases are TGCAGTGCTAGAAGGTCGGGGTCTAACACCGGGGAGCTGTTTTTT. Protein sequence: CSARRSGSNTGELFF.

This clonotype was seen only a few times. The chain carries TRBV5-1 and TRBJ2-3; 13 bases agree with TRBD2. Germline assignment: CDR1 SGHRS and CDR2 YFSETQ. This CDR3 has 21 amino acids. The ends lost 0 bases at V and 7 bases at J; junction bases unmatched: 20. This CDR3 reads CASSLDSDGRTSGRRIHTQYF. CDR3 sequence (DNA): TGCGCCAGCAGCTTGGATTCCGACGGCCGGACTAGCGGGAGACGGATCCATACGCAGTATTTT.

This chain joins TRBV3-1 and TRBJ2-7; D might be TRBD2 (5 bases). V was trimmed by 1 base and J by 5 bases, leaving 15 bases between them. Germline CDR1 and CDR2: LGHDT and YNNKEL (reference sequence). The CDR3 covers 15 residues. CDR3 sequence reads: CASSQGELAYNEQYF. The CDR3 DNA reads as TGTGCCAGCAGCCAAGGGGAGCTAGCTTACAACGAGCAGTACTTC.

This clonotype was picked up many times. The V and J genes are TRBV29-1 and TRBJ1-1; D possibly corresponds to TRBD1 (5 bases). Germline CDR1 SQVTM, CDR2 ANQGSEA. V dropped 4 bases and J dropped 3 bases, with 12 bases sitting between them. The CDR3 length is 13 residues. The CDR3 spells CSVGGYRDTEAFF. The CDR3 region has the DNA TGCAGCGTTGGGGGGTATAGAGACACTGAAGCTTTCTTT.

This chain connects TRBV20-1 to TRBJ2-2, with TRBD1 as a possible D gene (5 bases). This CDR3 is built from 16 residues. Germline V gene lookup returns CDR1 DFQATT and CDR2 SNEGSKA (reference sequence). Trimming left V 5 bases short and J 7 bases short, with 23 bases between. For the CDR3, the DNA is TGCAGTGCTCCCGAATCCAAGGCCAGGGCCGGCGGGGAGCTGTTTTTT. Amino acids: CSAPESKARAGGELFF.

This clonotype was seen only a few times. This chain uses TRBV28 with TRBJ2-7; a possible D gene is TRBD1 (6 bases). The CDR3 is 16 residues long. From germline, CDR1 is MDHEN and CDR2 SYDVKM. V was trimmed by 2 bases and J by 1 base, leaving 15 bases between them. The CDR3 DNA is TGTGCCAGCAGTTTAAAGGGACACAAGCTATCCTACGAGCAGTACTTC. This encodes CASSLKGHKLSYEQYF.

V and J are TRBV7-9 and TRBJ2-5, with D maybe TRBD1 (5 bases). The V end was cut by 4 bases, the J end by 4 bases, with 10 bases between. Germline V gene sequence: CDR1 SEHNR, CDR2 FQNEAQ (reference sequence). The CDR3 contains 13 residues. CDR3 region: CASSSMGLETQYF. The CDR3 nucleotides read TGTGCCAGCAGCTCGATGGGGCTAGAGACCCAGTACTTC.

The gene calls are TRBV19 and TRBJ2-1, with 13 bases aligning to TRBD2. V lost 1 base and J lost 4; bases outside the gene matches: 4. The germline CDR1 and CDR2 sequences are LNHDA and SQIVND (reference sequence). The CDR3 sequence is 17 residues long. This CDR3 reads CASSIVLAGGPYNEQFF. DNA of the CDR3: TGTGCCAGTAGTATAGTACTAGCGGGAGGGCCTTACAATGAGCAGTTCTTC. Full variable domain (rest looked up from reference TRBV19 and TRBJ2-1): DGGITQSPKYLFRKEGQNVTLSCEQNLNHDAMYWYRQDPGQGLRLIYYSQIVNDFQKGDIAEGYSVSREKKESFPLTVTSAQKNPTAFYLCASSIVLAGGPYNEQFFGPGTRLTVL.

The V call is TRBV15, the J call TRBJ2-5; tentative D call: TRBD1 (6 bases). The V and J ends lost 5 bases and 1 base respectively, with 14 bases between them. CDR3 size: 15 residues. CDR1 LNHNV and CDR2 YYDKDF come from the germline V gene (reference sequence). In DNA, the CDR3 is TGTGCCACCAGCGGAAACAGGGTCATCCAAGAGACCCAGTACTTC. Its translation is CATSGNRVIQETQYF.

The count of this clonotype is one. The chain joins TRBV4-3 to TRBJ2-2, with 10 bases matching TRBD2. V lost 3 bases, J lost 7 bases, and 8 bases stayed unmatched. The CDR3 has 16 amino acids. Germline loops: CDR1 LGHNA, CDR2 YSLEER. CDR3 amino acids: CASSQAPSGSNGELFF. The CDR3, as DNA: TGCGCCAGCAGCCAGGCTCCTAGCGGGAGTAACGGGGAGCTGTTTTTT.